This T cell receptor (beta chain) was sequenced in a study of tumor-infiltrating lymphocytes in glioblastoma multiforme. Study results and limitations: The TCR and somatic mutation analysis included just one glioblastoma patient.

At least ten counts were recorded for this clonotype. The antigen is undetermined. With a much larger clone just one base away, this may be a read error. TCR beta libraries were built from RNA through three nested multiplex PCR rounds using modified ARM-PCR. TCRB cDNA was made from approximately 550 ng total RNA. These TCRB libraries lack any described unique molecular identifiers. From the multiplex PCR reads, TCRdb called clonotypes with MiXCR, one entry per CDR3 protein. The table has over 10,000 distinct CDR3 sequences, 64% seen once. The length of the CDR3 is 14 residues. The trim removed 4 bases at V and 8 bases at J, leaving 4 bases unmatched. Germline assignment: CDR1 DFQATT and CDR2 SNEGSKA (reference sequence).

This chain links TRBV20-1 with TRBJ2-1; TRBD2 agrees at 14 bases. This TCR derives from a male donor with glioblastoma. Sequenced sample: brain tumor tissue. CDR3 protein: CSAKGLAGEHEQFF. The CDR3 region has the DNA TGCAGTGCTAAGGGACTAGCGGGAGAACATGAGCAGTTCTTC.